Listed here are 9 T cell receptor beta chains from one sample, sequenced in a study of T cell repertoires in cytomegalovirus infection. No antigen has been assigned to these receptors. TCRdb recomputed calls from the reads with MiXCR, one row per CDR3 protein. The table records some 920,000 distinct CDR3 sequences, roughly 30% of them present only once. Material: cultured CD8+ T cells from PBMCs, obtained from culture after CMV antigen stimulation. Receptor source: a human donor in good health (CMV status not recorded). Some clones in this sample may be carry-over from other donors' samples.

The CDR3 sequence is CSAGRGLEQFF. CDR3 bases: TGCAGTGCTGGAAGGGGGCTTGAGCAGTTCTTC. The rearrangement uses TRBV20-1 and TRBJ2-1, with 7 bases lining up with TRBD1. The CDR3 loop spans 11 amino acids. The germline V gene has CDR1 DFQATT and CDR2 SNEGSKA (reference sequence). With V trimmed by 5 bases and J by 9 bases, 4 bases remained unmatched.

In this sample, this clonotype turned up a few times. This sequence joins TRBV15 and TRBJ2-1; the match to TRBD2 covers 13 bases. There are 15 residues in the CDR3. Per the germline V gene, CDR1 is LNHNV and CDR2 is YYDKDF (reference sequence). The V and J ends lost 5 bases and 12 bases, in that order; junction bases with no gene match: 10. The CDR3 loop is CATSPGLAGIPPQFF. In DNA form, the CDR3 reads TGTGCCACCAGCCCGGGACTAGCGGGGATTCCACCGCAGTTCTTC. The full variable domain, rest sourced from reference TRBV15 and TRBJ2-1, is DAMVIQNPRYQVTQFGKPVTLSCSQTLNHNVMYWYQQKSSQAPKLLFHYYDKDFNNEADTPDNFQSRRPNTSFCFLDIRSPGLGDTAMYLCATSPGLAGIPPQFFGPGTRLTVL.

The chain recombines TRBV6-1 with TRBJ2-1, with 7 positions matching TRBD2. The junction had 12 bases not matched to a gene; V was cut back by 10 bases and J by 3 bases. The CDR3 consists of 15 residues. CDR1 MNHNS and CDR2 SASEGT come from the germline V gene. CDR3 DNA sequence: TGTGCCACCTCCCTCCCGGGGGACTACTACAATGAGCAGTTCTTC. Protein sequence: CATSLPGDYYNEQFF.

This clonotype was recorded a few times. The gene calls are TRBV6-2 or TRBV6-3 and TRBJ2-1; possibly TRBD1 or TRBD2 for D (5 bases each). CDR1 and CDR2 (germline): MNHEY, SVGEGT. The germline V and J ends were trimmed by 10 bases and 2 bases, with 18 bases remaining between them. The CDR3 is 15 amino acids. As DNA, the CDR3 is TGTGCCATCGGTAGGGACCTCCATCCCTACAATGAGCAGTTCTTC. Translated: CAIGRDLHPYNEQFF.

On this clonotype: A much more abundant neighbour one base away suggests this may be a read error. The CDR3 protein is CVSDEMRGNQPQHF. The CDR3 DNA sequence: TGTGTCAGCGATGAGATGAGGGGCAATCAGCCCCAGCATTTT. The chain combines TRBV6-6 with TRBJ1-5; D is unresolved. This CDR3 contains 14 residues. Germline assignment: CDR1 MNHNY and CDR2 SVGAGI (reference sequence).

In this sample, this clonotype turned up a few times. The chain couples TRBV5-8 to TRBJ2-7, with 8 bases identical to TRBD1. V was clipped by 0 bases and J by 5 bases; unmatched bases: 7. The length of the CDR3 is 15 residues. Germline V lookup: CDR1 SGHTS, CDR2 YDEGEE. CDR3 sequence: CASSLAFQGAHEQYV. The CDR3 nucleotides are TGTGCCAGCAGCTTGGCTTTCCAGGGGGCCCACGAGCAGTACGTC.

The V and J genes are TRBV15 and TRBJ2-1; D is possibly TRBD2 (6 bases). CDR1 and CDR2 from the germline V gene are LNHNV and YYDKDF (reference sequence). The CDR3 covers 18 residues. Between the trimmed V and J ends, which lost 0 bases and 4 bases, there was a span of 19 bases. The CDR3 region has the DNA TGTGCCACCAGCAGAGATCCTTATTCCGGGACTGTATACAATGAGCAGTTCTTC. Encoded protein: CATSRDPYSGTVYNEQFF.

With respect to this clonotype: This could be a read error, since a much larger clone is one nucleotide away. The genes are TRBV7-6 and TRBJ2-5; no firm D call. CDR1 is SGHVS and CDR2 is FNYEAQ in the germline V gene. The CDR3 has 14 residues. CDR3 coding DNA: TGTGTCAGCAGCTTGGACGGGTCCCAAGAGACCCAGTACTTC. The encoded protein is CVSSLDGSQETQYF.

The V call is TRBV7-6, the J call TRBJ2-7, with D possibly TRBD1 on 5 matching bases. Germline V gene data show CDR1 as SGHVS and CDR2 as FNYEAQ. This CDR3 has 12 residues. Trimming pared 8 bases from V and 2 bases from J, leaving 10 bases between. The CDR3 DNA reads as TGTGCCAGCTGGACAAATACCTACGAGCAGTACTTC. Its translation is CASWTNTYEQYF.